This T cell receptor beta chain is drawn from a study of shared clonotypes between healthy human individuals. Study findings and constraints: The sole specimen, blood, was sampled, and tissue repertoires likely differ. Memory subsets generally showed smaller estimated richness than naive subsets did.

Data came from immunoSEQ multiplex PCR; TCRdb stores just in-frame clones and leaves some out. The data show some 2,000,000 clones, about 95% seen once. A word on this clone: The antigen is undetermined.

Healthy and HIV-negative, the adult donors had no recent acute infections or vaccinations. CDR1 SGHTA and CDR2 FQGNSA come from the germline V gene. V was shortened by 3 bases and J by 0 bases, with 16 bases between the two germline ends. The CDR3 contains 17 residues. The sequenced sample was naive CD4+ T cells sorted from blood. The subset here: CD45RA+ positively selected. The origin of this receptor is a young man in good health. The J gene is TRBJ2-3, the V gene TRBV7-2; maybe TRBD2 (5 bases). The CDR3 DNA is TGTGCCAGCAGCTTCATGGCAGTCAGGACTAGCACAGATACGCAGTATTTT. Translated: CASSFMAVRTSTDTQYF. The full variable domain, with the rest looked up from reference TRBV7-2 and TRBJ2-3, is GAGVSQSPSNKVTEKGKDVELRCDPISGHTALYWYRQSLGQGLEFLIYFQGNSAPDKSGLPSDRFSAERTGGSVSTLTIQRTQQEDSAVYLCASSFMAVRTSTDTQYFGPGTRLTVL.